This TCR beta chain is from a study of response to subunit inactivated influenza vaccine. This clonotype was counted many times. The CDR3 covers 14 residues. The trim removed 6 bases at V and 1 base at J, leaving 5 bases unmatched. TCRdb re-called the RT-PCR reads through MiXCR, storing one row per CDR3 protein. The sample yields some 520,000 distinct CDR3 sequences, more than 15% seen once. V gene TRBV12-3 or TRBV12-4 combines with J gene TRBJ1-1; 7 nucleotides line up with TRBD1. This TCR was sampled from a man aged 50-75 years who received an inactivated influenza vaccine. The sample here was CD4+ T cells sorted from PBMCs, taken roughly 24 months after vaccination. The chain's CDR3 is CASSMTGTNTEAFF. For the CDR3, the DNA is TGTGCCAGCAGCATGACAGGGACGAACACTGAAGCTTTCTTT.